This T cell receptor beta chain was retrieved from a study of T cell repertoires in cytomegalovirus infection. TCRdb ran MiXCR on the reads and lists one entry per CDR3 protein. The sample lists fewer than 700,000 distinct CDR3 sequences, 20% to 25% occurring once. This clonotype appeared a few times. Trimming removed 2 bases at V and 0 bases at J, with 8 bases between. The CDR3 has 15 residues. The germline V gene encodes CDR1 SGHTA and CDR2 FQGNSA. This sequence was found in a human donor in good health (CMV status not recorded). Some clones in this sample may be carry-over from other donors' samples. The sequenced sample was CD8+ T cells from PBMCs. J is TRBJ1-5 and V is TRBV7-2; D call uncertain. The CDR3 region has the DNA TGTGCCAGCAGCTTAAATGGAGATAGCAATCAGCCCCAGCATTTT. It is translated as CASSLNGDSNQPQHF.